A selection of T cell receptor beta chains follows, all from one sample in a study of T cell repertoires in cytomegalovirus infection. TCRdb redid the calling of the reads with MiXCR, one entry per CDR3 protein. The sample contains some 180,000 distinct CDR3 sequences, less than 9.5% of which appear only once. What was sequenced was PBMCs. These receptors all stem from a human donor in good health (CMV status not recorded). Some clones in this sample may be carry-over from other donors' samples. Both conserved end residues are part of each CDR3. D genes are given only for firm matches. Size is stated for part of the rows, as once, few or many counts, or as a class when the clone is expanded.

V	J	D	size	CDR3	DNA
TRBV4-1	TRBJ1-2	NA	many	CASSQVPGASNYGYTF	TGCGCCAGCAGCCAAGTTCCAGGGGCCTCTAACTATGGCTACACCTTC
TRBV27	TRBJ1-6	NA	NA	CASRPRQSPSPLHF	TGTGCCAGCAGGCCTAGACAGTCTCCGTCCCCCCTCCACTTT
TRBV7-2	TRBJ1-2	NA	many	CASSLVWQAGYTF	TGTGCCAGCAGCTTAGTTTGGCAGGCCGGCTACACCTTC
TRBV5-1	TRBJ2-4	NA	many	CASSLDNGIQYF	TGCGCCAGCAGCCTGGACAACGGCATTCAGTACTTC
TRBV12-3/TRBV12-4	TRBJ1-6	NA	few	CASSFTARGNSPLHF	TGTGCCAGCAGTTTTACGGCCAGGGGTAATTCACCCCTCCACTTT
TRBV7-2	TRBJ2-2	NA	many	CASSLAGDSRNTGELFF	TGTGCCAGCAGCTTAGCGGGGGACTCCCGGAACACCGGGGAGCTGTTTTTT
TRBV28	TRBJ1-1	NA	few	CASWTEMNTEAFF	TGTGCCAGCTGGACTGAGATGAACACTGAAGCTTTCTTT
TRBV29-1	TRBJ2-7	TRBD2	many	CSARTSGRAAIHEQYF	TGCAGCGCCAGGACTAGCGGGAGGGCCGCAATCCACGAGCAGTACTTC
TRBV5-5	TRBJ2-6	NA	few	CASSLIRDSGANVLTF	TGTGCCAGCAGCTTGATCCGCGACTCTGGGGCCAACGTCCTGACTTTC
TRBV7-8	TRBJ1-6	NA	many	CGSREGLNSPLHF	TGTGGCAGCAGGGAGGGATTAAATTCACCCCTCCACTTT
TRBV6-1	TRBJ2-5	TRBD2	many	CASSENPSGTETQYF	TGTGCCAGCAGTGAAAATCCTAGCGGGACTGAGACCCAGTACTTC
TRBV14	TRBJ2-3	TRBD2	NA	CASSLIAGVSTDTQYF	TGTGCCAGCAGCCTTATAGCGGGAGTAAGCACAGATACGCAGTATTTT
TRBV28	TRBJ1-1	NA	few	CASSSGVKLIEAFF	TGTGCCAGCAGTTCCGGTGTAAAATTGATTGAAGCTTTCTTT
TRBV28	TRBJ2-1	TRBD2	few	CASTPYRLAGVIGEQFF	TGTGCCAGCACCCCCTATCGTCTAGCGGGAGTTATTGGTGAGCAGTTCTTC
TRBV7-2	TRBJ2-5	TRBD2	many	CASSLLGYNLAGGARETQYF	TGTGCCAGCAGCCTCCTTGGGTACAATTTAGCGGGAGGTGCGAGGGAGACCCAGTACTTC
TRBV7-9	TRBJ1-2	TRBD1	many	CASSKTTGGSNYGYTF	TGTGCCAGCAGCAAAACGACAGGGGGTAGTAACTATGGCTACACCTTC
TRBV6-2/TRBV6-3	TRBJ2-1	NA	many	CASSFGGGHNEQFF	TGTGCCAGCAGTTTCGGGGGAGGCCACAATGAGCAGTTCTTC
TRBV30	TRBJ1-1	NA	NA	CAWSVLGTTAFF	TGTGCCTGGAGTGTACTGGGTACTACAGCTTTCTTT